The rows below give T cell receptor beta chains drawn from one sample of a study of monozygotic twins with inflammatory bowel disease. After re-calling the 5' RACE reads, TCRdb lists one entry per CDR3 protein, DNA absent. Its table records 350,000 to 500,000 distinct CDR3 sequences. The sample consisted of blood. These receptors were collected from a human donor with ulcerative colitis or Crohn's disease, or a healthy co-twin of an affected twin (not recorded which). CDR3s include the opening cysteine and the closing phenylalanine or tryptophan.

>TRBJ2-1|TRBV5-1
CASSLRQLSSYNEQFF
>TRBJ2-1|TRBV2
CASRLTSGTGEQFF
>TRBJ2-7|TRBV7-9
CASSLGNEQYF
>TRBJ1-2|TRBV13
CASSSLAGNYGYTF
>TRBJ2-5|TRBV2
CASSEFGQLKSETQYF
>TRBJ2-1|TRBV7-9
CASSLSSGGHNEQFF
>TRBJ1-5|TRBV12-3/TRBV12-4
CASSFGDRGNQPQHF
>TRBJ2-1|TRBV7-2
CASSSSSGYNEQFF
>TRBJ2-2|TRBV5-5
CASSPRGDVLDTGELFF
>TRBJ2-7|TRBV7-2
CASSFSGVEQYF
>TRBJ1-3|TRBV20-1
CSAPQGENTIYF
>TRBJ1-4|TRBV12-3/TRBV12-4
CASSLNSDSTGEKLFF
>TRBJ2-7|TRBV7-9
CASSLSGQGPAYEQYF
>TRBJ1-3|TRBV10-3
CAITPGTASGNTIYF
>TRBJ1-6|TRBV14
CASSQALPGQGTSPLHF
>TRBJ2-3|TRBV20-1
CSARRRGSTDTQYF
>TRBJ1-1|TRBV7-2
CASSYFQGKAFF
>TRBJ1-2|TRBV7-9
CAMAGGFGYTF
>TRBJ2-5|TRBV15
CATSRGQGRETQYF
>TRBJ2-7|TRBV20-1
CSAEGQIYEQYF
>TRBJ2-3|TRBV30
CAWSSGLGTDTQYF
>TRBJ2-3|TRBV4-2
CASSQSGTSRTDTQYF
>TRBJ2-1|TRBV2
CASSGTAVEQFF
>TRBJ2-7|TRBV20-1
CSARRDSYEQYF
>TRBJ2-1|TRBV18
CASSPFGGNEQFF
>TRBJ1-2|TRBV6-1
CASRTGPQGYGYTF
>TRBJ2-3|TRBV7-9
CASSLHSTDTQYF
>TRBJ2-2|TRBV11-2
CASSLDKWGERSKHTGELFF
>TRBJ2-3|TRBV12-3/TRBV12-4
CASMGPFDTQYF
>TRBJ2-1|TRBV7-2
CASSSQTSGGYNEQFF
>TRBJ2-2|TRBV5-1
CASTLGAGRAGELFF
>TRBJ2-4|TRBV30
CAWSVKSGRAKNIQYF
>TRBJ1-1|TRBV20-1
CSAEGTVNTEAFF
>TRBJ2-2|TRBV24-1
CATSWSLNTGELFF
>TRBJ2-5|TRBV7-2
CASSPRGRETQYF
>TRBJ2-1|TRBV18
CASSPGRGRHNEQFF
>TRBJ2-2|TRBV5-1
CASSTGQGYTGELFF
>TRBJ2-2|TRBV5-1
CASSSGQGAERTGELFF
>TRBJ2-7|TRBV6-2/TRBV6-3
CASSYLYEQYF
>TRBJ1-3|TRBV18
CASSREYTSGNTIYF
>TRBJ2-7|TRBV28
CASSLRIRQQYF
>TRBJ1-4|TRBV3-1
CASSVYSSTDEKLFF
>TRBJ1-4|TRBV30
CAWRPTGATNEKLFF
>TRBJ2-7|TRBV5-1
CASSLVQGGNEQYF
>TRBJ1-6|TRBV15
CATSRSGNSPLHF
>TRBJ1-5|TRBV20-1
CSAQGGTTPPQHF
>TRBJ1-1|TRBV12-3/TRBV12-4
CASSREGTAEAFF
>TRBJ2-5|TRBV7-2
CASSLAETQYF
>TRBJ2-7|TRBV4-1
CASSQPGLAATYEQYF
>TRBJ2-7|TRBV18
CASSQVGTSGSEQYF
>TRBJ1-4|TRBV12-3/TRBV12-4
CASSNNVGDEKLFF
>TRBJ2-5|TRBV20-1
CSASRDRGRKRDSETQYF